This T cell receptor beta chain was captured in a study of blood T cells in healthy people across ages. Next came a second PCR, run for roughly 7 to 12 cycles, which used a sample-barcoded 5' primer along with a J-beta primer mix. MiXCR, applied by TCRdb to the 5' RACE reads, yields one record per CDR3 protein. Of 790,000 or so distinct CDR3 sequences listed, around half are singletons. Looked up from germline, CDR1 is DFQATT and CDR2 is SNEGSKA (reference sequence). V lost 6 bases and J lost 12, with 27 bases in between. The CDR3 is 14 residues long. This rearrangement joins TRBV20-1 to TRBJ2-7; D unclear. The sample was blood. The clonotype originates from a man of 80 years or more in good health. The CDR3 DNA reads TGCAGTGCCCCTCGTGGGCAGGCGCAAGAGACCCGGTACTTC. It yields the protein CSAPRGQAQETRYF.